This entry features one T cell receptor beta chain sequence. The antigen is unknown. The data derive from a study of T cell responses to AZD1222 COVID-19 vaccine. Study-level findings and limits: Donors skewed white British and female; clonal diversity was possibly underestimated. A rise in Spike-specific TCR breadth and depth followed two AZD1222 doses.

Profiling relied on immunoSEQ multiplex PCR, and the TCRdb table lists in-frame clones only, not all of them. The repertoire has about 64,000 clones, over 80% of them found once; the top ten carry about 5.7%. The source material was peripheral blood, sampled 28 days after the second dose of the MenACWY control vaccine. The receptor was derived from an adult who received the MenACWY meningococcal vaccine as a control.

The CDR3 is CASSAGDREGEKLFF. The CDR3 region has the DNA TGCGCCAGCAGCGCGGGGGACAGGGAGGGAGAAAAACTGTTTTTT. The V and J genes are TRBV5-1 and TRBJ1-4; 9 bases line up with TRBD1. The J segment lost 8 bases and the V segment lost 4 bases, leaving 9 bases of the junction unmatched. CDR1 SGHRS and CDR2 YFSETQ come from the germline V gene. The CDR3 is 15 residues long.